Listed below are T cell receptor beta chains from one sample, sequenced in a study of a mutant IDH1 vaccine in newly diagnosed glioma. Antigens of these TCRs are unknown. Repertoires were generated with immunoSEQ multiplex PCR, while TCRdb's copy carries only in-frame clones and drops some. The sample lists tens of thousands of clones; 70% to 90% were seen once. Sequences were derived from PBMCs, sampled from a glioma patient whose treatment included an IDH1 peptide vaccine. These receptors came from a man aged 35 to 55 with glioma. CDR3s include the opening cysteine and the closing phenylalanine or tryptophan.

J gene: TRBJ2-3; V gene: TRBV19; CDR3 protein: CASSIEGSSGDTQYF
J gene: TRBJ2-7; V gene: TRBV28; CDR3 protein: CASLNRASNEQYF
J gene: TRBJ2-3; V gene: TRBV4-1; CDR3 protein: CASSQESQGGTDTQYF
J gene: TRBJ2-1; V gene: TRBV5-1; CDR3 protein: CASSLEGSAGGLASYNEQFF
J gene: TRBJ2-7; V gene: TRBV19; CDR3 protein: CASSRTSGASYEQYF
J gene: TRBJ1-1; V gene: TRBV13; CDR3 protein: CASSPGRLEAFF
J gene: TRBJ2-1; V gene: TRBV7-2; CDR3 protein: CASSLLPSGLYNEQFF
J gene: TRBJ1-2; V gene: TRBV4-3; CDR3 protein: CASSQAGDRGRTTNYGYTF
J gene: TRBJ1-4; V gene: TRBV5-1; CDR3 protein: CASSRDGLELFF
J gene: TRBJ1-2; V gene: TRBV27; CDR3 protein: CASSSEAERSNYGYTF
J gene: TRBJ2-2; V gene: TRBV9; CDR3 protein: CASSPRSGARTGELFF
J gene: TRBJ2-7; V gene: TRBV6-1; CDR3 protein: CASSEGRLSYEQYF
J gene: TRBJ2-7; V gene: TRBV18; CDR3 protein: CASSPRDSSYEQYF
J gene: TRBJ1-6; V gene: TRBV7-2; CDR3 protein: CASSLDPSRRGSPLHF
J gene: TRBJ2-2; V gene: TRBV7-2; CDR3 protein: CASSRAGTNTGELFF
J gene: TRBJ2-1; V gene: TRBV19; CDR3 protein: CASNSGTGNRNEQFF
J gene: TRBJ2-1; V gene: TRBV12-5; CDR3 protein: CASGLIWNNEQFF
J gene: TRBJ1-1; V gene: TRBV18; CDR3 protein: CASSLLDNTGTGNNLHTEAFF
J gene: TRBJ2-3; V gene: TRBV18; CDR3 protein: CASSPNPPPYTQYF
J gene: TRBJ2-3; V gene: TRBV7-2; CDR3 protein: CASSLALLAPDTQYF
J gene: TRBJ1-6; V gene: TRBV10-3; CDR3 protein: CAIRGPLDDNSPLHF
J gene: TRBJ1-2; V gene: TRBV27; CDR3 protein: CASSLSPGQGLNGYTF
J gene: TRBJ1-4; V gene: TRBV7-2; CDR3 protein: CASSLSRRDEKLFF
J gene: TRBJ2-5; V gene: TRBV7-2; CDR3 protein: CASSLVASGRMLAQYF
J gene: TRBJ1-1; V gene: TRBV2; CDR3 protein: CASRHRVQVTEAFF
J gene: TRBJ2-7; V gene: TRBV5-1; CDR3 protein: CASRSGSGEQYF
J gene: TRBJ1-4; V gene: TRBV18; CDR3 protein: CASSLSAAEKLFF
J gene: TRBJ2-5; V gene: TRBV9; CDR3 protein: CASSVGLGETQYF
J gene: TRBJ1-4; V gene: TRBV7-2; CDR3 protein: CASSLVVDPGEKLFF
J gene: TRBJ2-1; V gene: TRBV2; CDR3 protein: CASSELAAYNEQFF
J gene: TRBJ2-7; V gene: TRBV30; CDR3 protein: CAGNFGTPGHYEQYF
J gene: TRBJ2-3; V gene: TRBV27; CDR3 protein: CASSLRDLDTQYF
J gene: TRBJ2-7; V gene: TRBV5-1; CDR3 protein: CASSLDRDRGRREQYF
J gene: TRBJ2-1; V gene: TRBV19; CDR3 protein: CASSIVQGNEQFF
J gene: TRBJ2-4; V gene: TRBV28; CDR3 protein: CASSLYGLAGLAKNIQYF
J gene: TRBJ2-7; V gene: TRBV5-5; CDR3 protein: CASSWSPSGTYEQYF
J gene: TRBJ2-7; V gene: TRBV5-6; CDR3 protein: CASSPRTGYEQYF
J gene: TRBJ1-2; V gene: TRBV7-9; CDR3 protein: CASGPQGRNYGYTF
J gene: TRBJ1-5; V gene: TRBV14; CDR3 protein: CASSLSSGANQPQHF
J gene: TRBJ2-7; V gene: TRBV11-2; CDR3 protein: CASSLDDSYEQYF
J gene: TRBJ1-2; V gene: TRBV16; CDR3 protein: CASSRRDGNYGYTF
J gene: TRBJ1-2; V gene: TRBV5-4; CDR3 protein: CASSLASRVSGFGYTF
J gene: TRBJ2-1; V gene: TRBV19; CDR3 protein: CASSSQNHEQFF
J gene: TRBJ2-1; V gene: TRBV7-3; CDR3 protein: CASSLQGSSYNEQFF
J gene: TRBJ2-1; V gene: TRBV4-3; CDR3 protein: CASSQEEQGWNEQFF
J gene: TRBJ1-3; V gene: TRBV5-1; CDR3 protein: CASSLEGQASGNTIYF
J gene: TRBJ2-5; V gene: TRBV11-2; CDR3 protein: CASSLDSDARQETQYF
J gene: TRBJ2-3; V gene: TRBV28; CDR3 protein: CASGIDTQYF